This T cell receptor beta chain was identified in a study of cytomegalovirus exposure and HLA in healthy donors. For the study at large: In an early release, HLA-typed donors contributed some 88 million unique TCR sequences.

Use of 60 Vbeta and 13 Jbeta primers characterized the PCR. Clones were sequenced by immunoSEQ multiplex PCR, and TCRdb holds only the in-frame ones, with some missing. The sample contains 100,000 to 150,000 clones, 74% of which appear only once. The germline V gene has CDR1 SGHRS and CDR2 YFSETQ. The CDR3 loop spans 14 amino acids. The ends were cut back, 7 bases at V and 0 bases at J, with 11 bases in the middle. The TCR originated in a man between 35 and 55 years old in good health and CMV-seropositive. Sample: PBMCs. The rearrangement uses TRBV5-1 and TRBJ1-3; a weak D match, TRBD1 (5 bases). The CDR3 protein is CASSPGDSGNTIYF. CDR3 DNA: TGCGCCAGCTCCCCGGGGGACTCTGGAAACACCATATATTTT.